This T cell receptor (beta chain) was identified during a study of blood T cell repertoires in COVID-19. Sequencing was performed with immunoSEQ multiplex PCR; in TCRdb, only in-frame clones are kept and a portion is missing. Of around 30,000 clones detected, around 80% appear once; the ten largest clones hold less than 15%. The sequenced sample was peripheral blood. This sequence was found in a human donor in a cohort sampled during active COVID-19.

As DNA, the CDR3 is TGTGCCAGTAGTCGGACAGGGGGCAGGTCACCCCTCCACTTT. Its protein is CASSRTGGRSPLHF. The chain joins TRBV19 to TRBJ1-6; 11 positions match TRBD1. Germline lookup yields CDR1 LNHDA and CDR2 SQIVND (reference sequence). Germline trimming cut 5 bases from V and 10 bases from J; bases unmatched to any gene: 4. This CDR3 region has 14 residues. Combining the CDR3 with reference TRBV19 and TRBJ1-6 gives the whole variable domain DGGITQSPKYLFRKEGQNVTLSCEQNLNHDAMYWYRQDPGQGLRLIYYSQIVNDFQKGDIAEGYSVSREKKESFPLTVTSAQKNPTAFYLCASSRTGGRSPLHFGNGTRLTVT.